This T cell receptor (beta chain) emerged from a study of T cells in Graves' hyperthyroidism and ophthalmopathy. TCR beta CDR3 regions were amplified from RNA. First-round RT-PCR of the TCR CDR3 relied on the HTBI primer set. TCRdb reanalysed the multiplex PCR reads using MiXCR and keeps one entry per CDR3 protein. The sample carries about 570,000 distinct CDR3 sequences, around 42% recorded once. This CDR3 is built from 16 residues. The germline CDR1 and CDR2 sequences are DFQATT and SNEGSKA (reference sequence). V shed 1 base and J 2 bases; nucleotides not matched to a gene: 3. The rearrangement links TRBV20-1 to TRBJ2-5, with 14 bases lining up with TRBD2. The source is an adult woman with Graves' disease, either hyperthyroidism or ophthalmopathy (not recorded which). Sequencing used peripheral blood or thyroid tissue (not recorded which). As DNA, the CDR3 is TGCAGTGCTAGAGGCCGACTAGCGGGGGGGCAAGAGACCCAGTACTTC. Translated: CSARGRLAGGQETQYF.